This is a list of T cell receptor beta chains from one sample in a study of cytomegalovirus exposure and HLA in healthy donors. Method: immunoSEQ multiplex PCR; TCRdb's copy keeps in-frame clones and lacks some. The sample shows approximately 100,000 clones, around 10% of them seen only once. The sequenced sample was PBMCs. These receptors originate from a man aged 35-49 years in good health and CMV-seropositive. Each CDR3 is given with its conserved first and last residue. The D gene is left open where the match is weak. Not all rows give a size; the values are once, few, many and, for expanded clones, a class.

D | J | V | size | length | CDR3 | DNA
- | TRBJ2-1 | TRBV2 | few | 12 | CASTNRRNEQFF | TGTGCCAGCACAAATAGGAGGAATGAGCAGTTCTTC
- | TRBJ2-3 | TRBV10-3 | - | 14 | CAISLTGAEDTQYF | TGTGCCATCAGTCTAACTGGGGCTGAAGATACGCAGTATTTT
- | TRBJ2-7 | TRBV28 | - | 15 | CASSENLPSSYEQYF | TGTGCCAGCAGTGAAAACCTACCAAGCTCCTACGAGCAGTACTTC
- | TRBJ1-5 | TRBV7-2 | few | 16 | CASSLGAGSPNQPQHF | TGTGCCAGCAGCTTGGGGGCAGGCAGTCCTAATCAGCCCCAGCATTTT
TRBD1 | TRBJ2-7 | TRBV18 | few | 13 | CASSPGQSYEQYF | TGTGCCAGCTCCCCGGGACAGTCCTACGAGCAGTACTTC
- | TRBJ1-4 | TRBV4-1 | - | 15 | CASSQLPDRNEKLFF | TGCGCCAGCAGCCAATTGCCCGACAGGAATGAAAAACTGTTTTTT
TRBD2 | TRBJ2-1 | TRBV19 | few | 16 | CASTRLAGAPYNEQFF | TGTGCCAGTACAAGGCTAGCGGGGGCCCCCTACAATGAGCAGTTCTTC
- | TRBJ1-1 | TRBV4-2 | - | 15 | CASSQAYGGISEAFF | TGTGCCAGCAGCCAAGCATACGGGGGGATAAGTGAAGCTTTCTTT
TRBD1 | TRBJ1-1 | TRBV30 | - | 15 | CAWSLLGGGNTEAFF | TGTGCCTGGAGCCTTCTAGGGGGCGGGAACACTGAAGCTTTCTTT
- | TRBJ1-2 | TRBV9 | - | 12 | CASSVAGHGYTF | TGTGCCAGCAGCGTAGCAGGGCATGGCTACACCTTC
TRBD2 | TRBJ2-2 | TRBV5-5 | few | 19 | CASSSFPGTSGPNTGELFF | TGTGCCAGCAGTTCCTTTCCCGGGACTAGCGGACCGAACACCGGGGAGCTGTTTTTT
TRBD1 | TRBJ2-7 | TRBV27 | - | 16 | CASRKPKDRGVYEQYF | TGTGCCAGCAGGAAGCCCAAAGACAGGGGGGTTTACGAGCAGTACTTC
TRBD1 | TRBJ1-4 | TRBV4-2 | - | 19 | CASSQLPGQGLSANEKLFF | TGTGCCAGCAGCCAACTCCCAGGACAGGGATTATCGGCTAATGAAAAACTGTTTTTT
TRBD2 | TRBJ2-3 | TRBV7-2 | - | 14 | CASSFGLAVDTQYF | TGTGCCAGCAGCTTCGGACTAGCTGTAGATACGCAGTATTTT
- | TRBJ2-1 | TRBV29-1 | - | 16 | CSVESNRDRSYNEQFF | TGCAGCGTTGAGTCGAACAGGGATAGATCCTACAATGAGCAGTTCTTC
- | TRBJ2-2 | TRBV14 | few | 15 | CASSQGRDSTGELFF | TGTGCCAGCAGCCAAGGCCGGGATTCAACCGGGGAGCTGTTTTTT
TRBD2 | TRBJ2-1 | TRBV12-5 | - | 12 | CASGSGLAEQFF | TGTGCTAGTGGCTCAGGACTAGCGGAGCAGTTCTTC
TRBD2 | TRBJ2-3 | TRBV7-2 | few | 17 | CASSLGSHSGGSDTQYF | TGTGCCAGCAGCTTAGGATCCCATAGCGGGGGTTCGGATACGCAGTATTTT
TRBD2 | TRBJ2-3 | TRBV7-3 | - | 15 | CASSSLAGDTDTQYF | TGTGCCAGCAGCTCCCTAGCGGGAGACACAGATACGCAGTATTTT
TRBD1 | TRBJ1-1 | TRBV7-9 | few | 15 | CASSLTGEPNTEAFF | TGTGCCAGCAGCTTAACAGGGGAACCGAACACTGAAGCTTTCTTT
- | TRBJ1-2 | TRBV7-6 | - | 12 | CASSHPDSGYTF | TGTGCCAGCAGCCACCCCGACTCCGGCTACACCTTC
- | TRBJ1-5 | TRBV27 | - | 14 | CASSFRSADQPQHF | TGTGCCAGCAGTTTCCGTTCGGCGGATCAGCCCCAGCATTTT
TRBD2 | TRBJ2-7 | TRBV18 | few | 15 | CASSPGLAGAYEQYF | TGTGCCAGCTCACCGGGACTAGCGGGAGCCTACGAGCAGTACTTC
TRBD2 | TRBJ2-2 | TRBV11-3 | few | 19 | CASSYTSGFLGANTGELFF | TGTGCCAGCAGCTATACTAGCGGGTTCTTGGGGGCGAACACCGGGGAGCTGTTTTTT
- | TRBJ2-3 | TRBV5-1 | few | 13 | CASRSMGTDTQYF | TGCGCCAGCAGAAGCATGGGCACAGATACGCAGTATTTT
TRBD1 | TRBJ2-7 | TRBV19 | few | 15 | CASSSGQGIGYEQYF | TGTGCCAGTAGTTCCGGACAGGGGATCGGGTACGAGCAGTACTTC
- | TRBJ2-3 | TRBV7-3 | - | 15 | CASSLNGHGTDTQYF | TGTGCCAGCAGCTTAAATGGACACGGCACAGATACGCAGTATTTT
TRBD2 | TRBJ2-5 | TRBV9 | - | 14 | CASSEGGGEETQYF | TGTGCCAGCAGCGAAGGCGGGGGAGAAGAGACCCAGTACTTC
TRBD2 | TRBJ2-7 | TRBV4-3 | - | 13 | CASSQGGIYEQYF | TGCGCCAGCAGCCAGGGGGGGATCTACGAGCAGTACTTC
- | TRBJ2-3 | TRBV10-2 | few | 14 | CATSFAGSTDTQYF | TGCGCCACCTCCTTTGCGGGGAGCACAGATACGCAGTATTTT
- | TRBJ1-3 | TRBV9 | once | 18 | CASSLNPRDKSSGNTIYF | TGTGCCAGCAGCCTAAACCCCCGGGACAAAAGCTCTGGAAACACCATATATTTT
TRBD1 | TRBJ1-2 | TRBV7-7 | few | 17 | CASSLDRLPTVLYGYTF | TGTGCTAGCAGCTTGGACAGGCTACCGACAGTCCTCTATGGCTACACCTTC
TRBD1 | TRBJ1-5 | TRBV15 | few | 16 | CATNLGRDRVDQPQHF | TGTGCCACCAATCTGGGCCGGGACAGGGTGGATCAGCCCCAGCATTTT
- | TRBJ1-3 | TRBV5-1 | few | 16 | CASSPGDRRSGNTIYF | TGCGCCAGCAGCCCGGGGGACCGGAGATCTGGAAACACCATATATTTT
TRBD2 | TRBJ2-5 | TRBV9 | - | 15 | CASSVAPAGAETQYF | TGTGCCAGCAGCGTAGCTCCAGCGGGAGCAGAGACCCAGTACTTC
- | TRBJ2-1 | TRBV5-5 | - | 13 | CASSLGDWRGQFF | TGTGCCAGCAGCTTAGGGGACTGGCGGGGGCAGTTCTTC
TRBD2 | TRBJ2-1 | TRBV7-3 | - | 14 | CASSPTSGSNEQFF | TGTGCCAGCAGCCCGACTAGCGGGAGTAATGAGCAGTTCTTC
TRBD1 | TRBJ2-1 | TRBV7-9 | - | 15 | CASSLNTGGIGEQFF | TGTGCCAGCAGCTTAAATACAGGGGGAATAGGTGAGCAGTTCTTC
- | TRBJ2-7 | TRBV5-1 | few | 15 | CASSSGQTSTYEQYF | TGCGCCAGCAGCTCAGGACAGACCTCCACCTACGAGCAGTACTTC
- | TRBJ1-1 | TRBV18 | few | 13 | CASSPGADTEAFF | TGTGCCAGCTCACCAGGGGCGGATACTGAAGCTTTCTTT
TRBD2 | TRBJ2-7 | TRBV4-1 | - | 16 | CASSQVRTSGFGEQYF | TGCGCCAGCAGCCAAGTTCGGACTAGCGGGTTCGGCGAGCAGTACTTC
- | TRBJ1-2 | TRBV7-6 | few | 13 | CASSLQGRDGYTF | TGTGCCAGCAGCTTACAGGGGAGAGATGGCTACACCTTC
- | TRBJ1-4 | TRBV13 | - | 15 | CASSFYRETNEKLFF | TGTGCCAGCAGCTTCTACAGGGAAACTAATGAAAAACTGTTTTTT
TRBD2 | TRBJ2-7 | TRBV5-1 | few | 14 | CASSLGTSNYEQYF | TGCGCCAGCAGCTTGGGGACTAGCAACTACGAGCAGTACTTC